This entry features one T cell receptor (beta chain) sequence. In germline, CDR1 is MGHDK, CDR2 SYGVNS. V was cut by 2 bases and J by 4 bases, with 17 bases left in between. The CDR3 is made up of 16 amino acids. The data originate from a study of identical twins. TCRdb independently ran MiXCR on the 5' RACE reads; one entry per CDR3 protein. The sample shows 750,000 to 950,000 distinct CDR3 sequences, about 12% of them seen only once. These data also featured in a second study, about yellow fever vaccine responses in identical twins.

The V and J genes are TRBV25-1 and TRBJ2-5, with D perhaps matching TRBD1 (6 bases). Sequencing was performed on PBMCs. The receptor was derived from a woman aged 18 to 35 in good health. This CDR3 reads CASSETWGLEGETQYF. The DNA for the CDR3 is TGTGCCAGCAGTGAAACGTGGGGGCTCGAGGGAGAGACCCAGTACTTC.